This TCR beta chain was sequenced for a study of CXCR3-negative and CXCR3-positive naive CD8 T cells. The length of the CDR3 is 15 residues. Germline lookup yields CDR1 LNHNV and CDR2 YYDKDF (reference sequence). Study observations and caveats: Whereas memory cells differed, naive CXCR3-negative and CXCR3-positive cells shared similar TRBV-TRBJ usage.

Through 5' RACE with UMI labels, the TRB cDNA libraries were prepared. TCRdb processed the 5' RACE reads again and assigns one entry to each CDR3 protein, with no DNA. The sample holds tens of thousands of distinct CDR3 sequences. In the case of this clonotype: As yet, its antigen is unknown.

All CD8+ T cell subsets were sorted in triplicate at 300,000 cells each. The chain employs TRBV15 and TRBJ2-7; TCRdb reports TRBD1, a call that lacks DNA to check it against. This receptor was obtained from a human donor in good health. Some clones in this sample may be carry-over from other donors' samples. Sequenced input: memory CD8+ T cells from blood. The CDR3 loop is CATSGGSGRNYEQYF.